These 32 T cell receptor beta chains originate from one sample sequenced in a study of T cell responses to AZD1222 COVID-19 vaccine. Only in-frame clones appear in the TCRdb table, and some are missing; sequencing was by immunoSEQ multiplex PCR. The sample carries roughly 190,000 clones, 92% recorded once. The sample was peripheral blood, taken on day 0 of AZD1222 vaccination. These receptor sequences come from an adult in good health.

This chain links TRBV3-1 (or the pseudogene TRBV3-2) with TRBJ1-1, with 7 positions matching TRBD1. Per germline, CDR1 LGHDT and CDR2 YNNKEL (reference sequence). Unmatched junction bases numbered 2, after V lost 0 bases and J lost 1 base. The CDR3 totals 15 residues. The CDR3, as DNA: TGTGCCAGCAGCCAAGAAGGGGGCGGGAACACTGAAGCTTTCTTT. Its protein is CASSQEGGGNTEAFF.

The chain combines TRBV7-9 with TRBJ1-4, with D possibly matching TRBD1 (5 bases). The CDR3 extends over 15 amino acids. The germline V gene has CDR1 SEHNR and CDR2 FQNEAQ (reference sequence). Trimming shortened V by 0 bases and J by 7 bases, and 12 bases separated the two germline ends. As DNA, the CDR3 is TGTGCCAGCAGCTTAGCGGCAGGGTCGGGTGAAAAACTGTTTTTT. It codes for CASSLAAGSGEKLFF. Supplemented by reference TRBV7-9 and TRBJ1-4, the full variable domain reads DTGVSQNPRHKITKRGQNVTFRCDPISEHNRLYWYRQTLGQGPEFLTYFQNEAQLEKSRLLSDRFSAERPKGSFSTLEIQRTEQGDSAMYLCASSLAAGSGEKLFFGSGTQLSVL.

The CDR3 reads CASSLDGGPSYEQYF. The CDR3, as DNA: TGCGCCAGCAGCTTGGATGGGGGGCCCTCCTACGAGCAGTACTTC. V usage is TRBV5-1 and J usage is TRBJ2-7; D assignment may be TRBD1 or TRBD2 (6 bases each). CDR1 SGHRS and CDR2 YFSETQ come from the germline V gene. With 0 bases removed from V and 0 bases from J, the gap between germline ends came to 10 bases. CDR3 length: 15 amino acids.

The CDR3 loop reads CASSQDRGTGNTIYF. For the CDR3, the DNA is TGTGCCAGCAGCCAAGACAGGGGGACTGGAAACACCATATATTTT. This sequence joins TRBV4-2 and TRBJ1-3; 7 nucleotides align to TRBD1. The CDR3 consists of 15 residues. Unmatched junction bases numbered 1, after V lost 0 bases and J lost 2 bases. Germline CDR1 reads LGHNA; CDR2 reads YNFKEQ.

The chain recombines TRBV28 with TRBJ1-2; D unresolved. The CDR3 has 12 amino acids. The germline gives CDR1 MDHEN, CDR2 SYDVKM. Trimming removed 5 bases from V and 8 bases from J, with 12 bases in between. DNA of the CDR3: TGTGCCAGCAGTCTCGACCGGGGAGGCTACACCTTC. It yields the protein CASSLDRGGYTF.

The chain recombines TRBV3-1 (or the pseudogene TRBV3-2) with TRBJ1-2; maybe TRBD1 (5 bases). Germline V lookup: CDR1 LGHDT, CDR2 YNNKEL (reference sequence). CDR3 size: 14 residues. The V end was cut by 3 bases, the J end by 4 bases, with 12 bases between. This chain's CDR3 is CASSQGQGGYGYTF. CDR3 DNA: TGTGCCAGCAGCCAGGGCCAGGGCGGCTATGGCTACACCTTC.

The chain recombines TRBV30 with TRBJ1-4; D is perhaps TRBD1 (5 bases). The germline gives CDR1 GTSNPN, CDR2 SVGIG (reference sequence). This CDR3 region has 15 residues. V lost 2 bases, J lost 5 bases, and 15 bases lay in between. The CDR3 DNA reads as TGTGCCTGGAGTAGGATTGGGACCGCGAATGAAAAACTGTTTTTT. Its translation: CAWSRIGTANEKLFF.

A few counts support this clone. This rearrangement joins TRBV19 to TRBJ1-1; TRBD1 matches at 8 bases. Per the germline V gene, CDR1 is LNHDA and CDR2 is SQIVND (reference sequence). The CDR3 runs 12 residues. V lost 5 bases, J lost 8 bases, and 4 bases stayed unmatched. The CDR3 loop is CASSEGDREAFF. CDR3 bases: TGTGCCAGTAGTGAAGGGGACAGGGAAGCTTTCTTT.

A remark on this clone: At the DNA level, this CDR3 is encoded by other sequences in the same sample as well. V gene TRBV6-5 combines with J gene TRBJ2-5, with 7 bases fitting TRBD1. Germline V gene lookup returns CDR1 MNHEY and CDR2 SVGAGI. The CDR3 spans 13 residues. Losses at the gene ends were 5 bases for V and 3 bases for J; bases not matched to a gene: 3. CDR3 in amino acids: CASSRGQKETQYF. The CDR3, as DNA: TGTGCCAGCAGTAGGGGGCAGAAAGAGACCCAGTACTTC.

The rearrangement uses TRBV18 and TRBJ2-7, with D maybe TRBD1 (5 bases). V dropped 0 bases and J dropped 10 bases, with 13 bases sitting between them. The CDR3 totals 13 residues. Germline assignment: CDR1 KGHSH and CDR2 LQKENI. The CDR3 sequence: CASSPPEQAVQYF. Written as DNA, the CDR3 is TGTGCCAGCTCACCACCGGAACAGGCAGTTCAGTACTTC. The variable domain in full, with the rest retrieved from reference TRBV18 and TRBJ2-7, is NAGVMQNPRHLVRRRGQEARLRCSPMKGHSHVYWYRQLPEEGLKFMVYLQKENIIDESGMPKERFSAEFPKEGPSILRIQQVVRGDSAAYFCASSPPEQAVQYFGPGTRLTVT.

The rearrangement joins TRBV19 to TRBJ1-5, with 7 positions matching TRBD1. CDR3 size: 15 residues. Losses at the gene ends were 4 bases for V and 3 bases for J; bases not matched to a gene: 6. CDR1 is LNHDA and CDR2 is SQIVND in the germline V gene (reference sequence). The CDR3 here is CASSRGTVDNQPQHF. In nucleotides, the CDR3 is TGTGCCAGTAGTAGGGGGACAGTGGACAATCAGCCCCAGCATTTT.

The chain couples TRBV24-1 to TRBJ2-1, with TRBD2 identical over 13 bases. The CDR3 has 17 residues. Germline V gene data show CDR1 as KGHDR and CDR2 as SFDVKD. J lost 8 bases, V lost 11 bases, and 17 bases had no gene match. The CDR3 is CASPSGTSGAPGDEQFF. CDR3 coding DNA: TGTGCCAGCCCATCTGGGACTAGCGGGGCCCCCGGGGATGAGCAGTTCTTC.

The chain combines TRBV12-3 or TRBV12-4 with TRBJ1-4; D is unclear. The V end was cut by 6 bases, the J end by 7 bases, with 3 bases between. CDR3 length equals 10 residues. For the CDR3, the DNA is TGTGCCAGCAGAGGTGAAAAACTGTTTTTT. This codes for CASRGEKLFF.

The chain uses TRBV6-5 and TRBJ1-1; D possibly corresponds to TRBD1 (5 bases). The germline CDR1 and CDR2 sequences are MNHEY and SVGAGI. The CDR3 sequence is 16 residues long. V was cut by 2 bases and J by 2 bases, with 15 bases left in between. The CDR3: CASSYADSQGNTEAFF. CDR3 nucleotide sequence: TGTGCCAGCAGTTACGCGGACTCCCAGGGAAACACTGAAGCTTTCTTT.

The chain uses TRBV28 and TRBJ1-1; maybe TRBD1 (6 bases). This CDR3 region has 16 residues. The V end lost 4 bases, the J end lost 4 bases, and 19 bases lay between the germline ends. Looked up from germline, CDR1 is MDHEN and CDR2 is SYDVKM. Here the CDR3 reads CASSSQKQGVGTEAFF. CDR3 sequence (DNA): TGTGCCAGCAGTTCTCAAAAACAGGGCGTAGGCACTGAAGCTTTCTTT.

J is TRBJ2-1 and V is TRBV11-3; D is perhaps TRBD2 (5 bases). Trimming took 8 bases from V and 10 from J, leaving 18 bases between them. The CDR3 has 13 amino acids. In germline, CDR1 is SGHNT, CDR2 YENEEA. In DNA form, the CDR3 reads TGTGCCAGCGCAGTGGTCACCGGCGGGGAGCAGTTCTTC. This codes for CASAVVTGGEQFF.

J is TRBJ2-2 and V is TRBV12-3 or TRBV12-4; D gene ambiguous. Trimming took off 7 bases at V and 4 bases at J, with 10 bases between the two ends. There are 13 residues in the CDR3. The CDR3 protein is CASTLDFTGELFF. For the CDR3, the DNA is TGTGCCAGCACGTTAGACTTCACCGGGGAGCTGTTTTTT.

On this clone itself: Within the sample, other DNA sequences also encode this same CDR3. This rearrangement joins TRBV7-9 to TRBJ1-2; D not resolved. The V end lost 3 bases, the J end lost 1 base, and 3 bases lay between the germline ends. The length of the CDR3 is 12 residues. CDR1 is SEHNR and CDR2 is FQNEAQ in the germline V gene (reference sequence). Here the CDR3 reads CASSLSNYGYTF. Here the CDR3 DNA reads TGTGCCAGCAGCTTGAGTAACTATGGCTACACCTTC.

This CDR3 is CATSREFNSYEQYF. The DNA for the CDR3 is TGTGCCACCAGCAGAGAGTTCAACTCCTACGAGCAGTACTTC. The chain employs TRBV15 and TRBJ2-7, with D hard to call. Germline CDR1 reads LNHNV; CDR2 reads YYDKDF (reference sequence). V dropped 0 bases and J dropped 0 bases, with 6 bases sitting between them. This CDR3 has 14 amino acids. The variable domain in full, completed from reference TRBV15 and TRBJ2-7, reads DAMVIQNPRYQVTQFGKPVTLSCSQTLNHNVMYWYQQKSSQAPKLLFHYYDKDFNNEADTPDNFQSRRPNTSFCFLDIRSPGLGDTAMYLCATSREFNSYEQYFGPGTRLTVT.

The rearrangement joins TRBV18 to TRBJ1-1; no definite D call. In germline, CDR1 is KGHSH, CDR2 LQKENI. Trimming shortened V by 2 bases and J by 11 bases, and 12 bases separated the two germline ends. This CDR3 has 12 residues. The CDR3 sequence: CASSPTNLGAFF. CDR3 in DNA: TGTGCCAGCTCACCAACAAACCTGGGGGCTTTCTTT.

This clone was recorded only once. The CDR3 region has the DNA TGTGCCAGCAGTTCGCCCGGACAGCGTAACTATGGCTACACCTTC. This translates into CASSSPGQRNYGYTF. This rearrangement joins TRBV6-5 to TRBJ1-2; D possibly corresponds to TRBD1 (6 bases). CDR3 length equals 15 residues. Germline CDR1 and CDR2: MNHEY and SVGAGI. The germline V and J ends were trimmed by 4 bases and 1 base, with 13 bases remaining between them.

The chain employs TRBV5-1 and TRBJ1-4; D unresolved. This CDR3 region has 16 residues. Deletions cut 5 bases from V and 0 bases from J, with 14 bases between. CDR1 and CDR2 from the germline V gene are SGHRS and YFSETQ. The CDR3 here is CASSRTSSATNEKLFF. The CDR3 DNA follows: TGCGCCAGCAGTCGGACTTCTTCTGCAACTAATGAAAAACTGTTTTTT. Together with reference TRBV5-1 and TRBJ1-4, the CDR3 gives the full variable domain: KAGVTQTPRYLIKTRGQQVTLSCSPISGHRSVSWYQQTPGQGLQFLFEYFSETQRNKGNFPGRFSGRQFSNSRSEMNVSTLELGDSALYLCASSRTSSATNEKLFFGSGTQLSVL.

The chain links TRBV7-3 to TRBJ2-3; TRBD1 or TRBD2 may be the D gene (6 bases each). Deletions cut 2 bases from V and 3 bases from J, with 9 bases between. This CDR3 region has 14 residues. Germline values: CDR1 SGHTA, CDR2 FQGTGA. Here the CDR3 DNA reads TGTGCCAGCAGCTTAGTAGGGGGGACAGATACGCAGTATTTT. Its protein is CASSLVGGTDTQYF. The full variable domain, rest sourced from reference TRBV7-3 and TRBJ2-3, is GAGVSQTPSNKVTEKGKYVELRCDPISGHTALYWYRQSLGQGPEFLIYFQGTGAADDSGLPNDRFFAVRPEGSVSTLKIQRTERGDSAVYLCASSLVGGTDTQYFGPGTRLTVL.

The rearrangement joins TRBV4-1 to TRBJ1-3; D ambiguous. V was pared by 1 base and J by 0 bases, with 16 bases between. The CDR3 loop spans 18 amino acids. Germline V gene data show CDR1 as MGHRA and CDR2 as YSYEKL. Written as DNA, the CDR3 is TGCGCCAGCAGCCAAGCTCCCAAGGACGGAATCTCTGGAAACACCATATATTTT. Amino acids: CASSQAPKDGISGNTIYF.

This chain joins TRBV11-2 and TRBJ1-2; D call uncertain. CDR1 and CDR2 (germline): SGHAT, FQNNGV. V was pared by 6 bases and J by 4 bases, with 15 bases between. The CDR3 extends over 14 amino acids. The CDR3: CASSPSEGTYGYTF. DNA for the CDR3: TGTGCCAGCAGTCCTTCTGAGGGAACCTATGGCTACACCTTC.

The V and J genes are TRBV19 and TRBJ1-1, with a possible D match to TRBD1 (5 bases). Deletions cut 3 bases from V and 11 bases from J, with 13 bases between. The germline V gene encodes CDR1 LNHDA and CDR2 SQIVND (reference sequence). The CDR3 is 12 amino acids. The CDR3: CASSIGALGAFF. The CDR3 DNA is TGTGCCAGTAGTATCGGGGCGCTTGGGGCTTTCTTT.

DNA of the CDR3: TGTGCCAGCAGCCTGGACAGGGGGAGTGAAAAACTGTTTTTT. Encoded protein: CASSLDRGSEKLFF. The chain links TRBV7-2 to TRBJ1-4; 10 bases map to TRBD1. From germline, CDR1 is SGHTA and CDR2 FQGNSA. The CDR3 runs to 14 residues. Losses at the gene ends were 5 bases for V and 7 bases for J; bases not matched to a gene: 4.

CDR3: CASSLGGGEENIQYF. In DNA form, the CDR3 reads TGTGCCAGCAGCTTGGGAGGGGGCGAGGAAAACATTCAGTACTTC. V gene TRBV5-6 combines with J gene TRBJ2-4; 7 bases align to TRBD1. With 0 bases clipped from V and 5 bases from J, the junction kept 5 bases outside the gene matches. CDR3 length: 15 residues. Germline lookup yields CDR1 SGHDT and CDR2 YYEEEE.

V gene TRBV11-2 combines with J gene TRBJ1-2; D remains unclear. Trimming left V 2 bases short and J 0 bases short, with 13 bases between. The CDR3 sequence is 16 residues long. The germline V gene has CDR1 SGHAT and CDR2 FQNNGV. CDR3 nucleotide sequence: TGTGCCAGCAGCTTAAGTCGGGGTACCGCTAACTATGGCTACACCTTC. Translation: CASSLSRGTANYGYTF. Complete variable domain (other parts from reference TRBV11-2 and TRBJ1-2): EAGVAQSPRYKIIEKRQSVAFWCNPISGHATLYWYQQILGQGPKLLIQFQNNGVVDDSQLPKDRFSAERLKGVDSTLKIQPAKLEDSAVYLCASSLSRGTANYGYTFGSGTRLTVV.

The chain joins TRBV29-1 to TRBJ1-1; D is unresolved. The CDR3 contains 13 residues. CDR1 is SQVTM, CDR2 ANQGSEA, per germline. V was pared by 7 bases and J by 0 bases, with 12 bases between. For the CDR3, the DNA is TGCAGCGCGTCACTCTCGATGAACACTGAAGCTTTCTTT. This codes for CSASLSMNTEAFF. The entire variable domain, with the rest obtained from reference TRBV29-1 and TRBJ1-1, is as follows: SAVISQKPSRDICQRGTSLTIQCQVDSQVTMMFWYRQQPGQSLTLIATANQGSEATYESGFVIDKFPISRPNLTFSTLTVSNMSPEDSSIYLCSASLSMNTEAFFGQGTRLTVV.

This chain connects TRBV27 to TRBJ2-7; maybe TRBD2 (7 bases). Germline V gene data show CDR1 as MNHEY and CDR2 as SMNVEV (reference sequence). Between the trimmed V and J ends, which lost 7 bases and 6 bases, there was a span of 19 bases. There are 14 residues in the CDR3. The CDR3 protein is CASIGGAVGSEQYF. CDR3 bases: TGTGCCAGCATTGGGGGGGCGGTGGGTAGCGAGCAGTACTTC.

This clone was picked up one time. This rearrangement joins TRBV5-6 to TRBJ1-2, with 7 bases aligning to TRBD1. The J segment lost 1 base and the V segment lost 3 bases, leaving 6 bases of the junction unmatched. Germline values: CDR1 SGHDT, CDR2 YYEEEE. CDR3 size: 15 residues. CDR3: CASSSPGTVNYGYTF. CDR3 nucleotide sequence: TGTGCCAGCAGCTCGCCCGGGACAGTTAACTATGGCTACACCTTC.